A single sample gave rise to the 11 T cell receptor beta chains below, sequenced in a study of neoadjuvant anti-PD-1 for oral cavity cancer. The data were produced by immunoSEQ multiplex PCR, yet TCRdb's version contains in-frame clones alone and is incomplete. The sample carries some 8,700 clones, approximately 72% recorded once. Noted time point: after neoadjuvant nivolumab, at surgical resection. This specimen consisted of PBMCs, obtained after nivolumab (anti-PD-1) treatment. The receptor set was obtained from a person aged 35 to 85 with oral cavity squamous cell carcinoma.

This clone was recorded once. The chain links TRBV7-9 to TRBJ1-5; TRBD1 matches 9 bases. V dropped 10 bases and J dropped 8; count of bases not matched to a gene: 15. Per the germline V gene, CDR1 is SEHNR and CDR2 is FQNEAQ (reference sequence). The CDR3 sequence is 15 residues long. The CDR3 DNA sequence: TGTGCCACCACAGCTTGGGAGACAGGGGGTGAGCCCCAGCATTTT. Translation: CATTAWETGGEPQHF.

The sample holds one count of this clone. V usage is TRBV29-1 and J usage is TRBJ1-1, with 9 nucleotides matching TRBD1. The J segment lost 5 bases and the V segment lost 7 bases, leaving 5 bases of the junction unmatched. The CDR3 is 12 amino acids. Germline V gene sequence: CDR1 SQVTM, CDR2 ANQGSEA. CDR3 bases: TGCAGCGCCAGACAGGGGGGGACTGAAGCTTTCTTT. It is translated as CSARQGGTEAFF. Looking up the rest from reference TRBV29-1 and TRBJ1-1 gives the full variable domain: SAVISQKPSRDICQRGTSLTIQCQVDSQVTMMFWYRQQPGQSLTLIATANQGSEATYESGFVIDKFPISRPNLTFSTLTVSNMSPEDSSIYLCSARQGGTEAFFGQGTRLTVV.

The V call is TRBV2, the J call TRBJ1-6; 8 nucleotides line up with TRBD1. Germline CDR1 is SNHLY and CDR2 is FYNNEI. The V segment lost 5 bases and the J segment 6 bases; nucleotides outside the gene matches: 6. The CDR3 totals 15 residues. The CDR3 loop reads CASSRDRGSNSPLHF. The CDR3 DNA sequence: TGTGCCAGCAGTCGAGACAGGGGTAGTAATTCACCCCTCCACTTT. The full variable domain, in which reference TRBV2 and TRBJ1-6 provide the parts outside the CDR3, is EPEVTQTPSHQVTQMGQEVILRCVPISNHLYFYWYRQILGQKVEFLVSFYNNEISEKSEIFDDQFSVERPDGSNFTLKIRSTKLEDSAMYFCASSRDRGSNSPLHFGNGTRLTVT.

V gene TRBV30 combines with J gene TRBJ1-3; D unresolved. This CDR3 contains 14 residues. V was shortened by 5 bases and J by 1 base, with 12 bases between the two germline ends. The germline V gene encodes CDR1 GTSNPN and CDR2 SVGIG (reference sequence). The CDR3 is CAWQRSRSGNTIYF. Written as DNA, the CDR3 is TGTGCCTGGCAAAGGTCCAGGTCTGGAAACACCATATATTTT.

The chain has TRBV6-4 and TRBJ1-2; 9 bases line up with TRBD1. J was trimmed by 7 bases and V by 7 bases; bases with no gene match: 10. The length of the CDR3 is 14 residues. Germline assignment: CDR1 MRHNA and CDR2 SNTAGT. The CDR3 DNA follows: TGTGCCAGCAAGTCGGGACAGGGTACGGCTGGCTACACCTTC. Its protein is CASKSGQGTAGYTF.

Only one count was recorded for this clone. The genes are TRBV4-2 and TRBJ2-1, with TRBD1 matching 9 bases. Losses at the gene ends were 1 base for V and 2 bases for J; bases not matched to a gene: 3. Germline assignment: CDR1 LGHNA and CDR2 YNFKEQ. This CDR3 contains 16 residues. The CDR3, as DNA: TGTGCCAGCAGCCAAGTGGGACAGGGAACCTACAATGAGCAGTTCTTC. This encodes CASSQVGQGTYNEQFF.

The V gene is TRBV11-3, the J gene TRBJ2-5; the match to TRBD1 covers 10 bases. Germline CDR1 reads SGHNT; CDR2 reads YENEEA. Losses at the gene ends were 4 bases for V and 2 bases for J; bases not matched to a gene: 10. The CDR3 has 17 amino acids. CDR3 nucleotides: TGTGCCAGCAGCTCCGTTTACCGGGACAGGGGACAAGAGACCCAGTACTTC. As protein: CASSSVYRDRGQETQYF.

The V and J genes are TRBV2 and TRBJ1-1, with no clear D. Trimming shortened V by 2 bases and J by 6 bases, and 7 bases separated the two germline ends. The CDR3 contains 12 residues. Per the germline V gene, CDR1 is SNHLY and CDR2 is FYNNEI. The CDR3 reads CASSEIRPEAFF. In DNA form, the CDR3 reads TGTGCCAGCAGTGAAATCCGGCCTGAAGCTTTCTTT.

In this sample, this clone turned up once. This rearrangement joins TRBV5-6 to TRBJ2-7; D is ambiguous. Trimming left V 0 bases short and J 0 bases short, with 7 bases between. The germline CDR1 and CDR2 sequences are SGHDT and YYEEEE. This CDR3 is 14 amino acids long. The DNA for the CDR3 is TGTGCCAGCAGCTTGGAGGGAAACTCCTACGAGCAGTACTTC. Translated, it gives CASSLEGNSYEQYF.

This sequence joins TRBV27 and TRBJ2-7, with unresolved D. Between the trimmed V and J ends, which lost 7 bases and 3 bases, there was a span of 7 bases. Looked up from germline, CDR1 is MNHEY and CDR2 is SMNVEV (reference sequence). This CDR3 spans 11 amino acids. The CDR3 loop reads CASNLSYEQYF. For the CDR3, the DNA is TGTGCCAGCAACCTGAGCTACGAGCAGTACTTC.

The rearrangement links TRBV18 to TRBJ1-2, with 7 bases fitting TRBD1. The CDR3 is 15 residues long. CDR1 is KGHSH, CDR2 LQKENI, per germline. V shed 9 bases and J 1 base; nucleotides not matched to a gene: 11. In DNA form, the CDR3 reads TGTGCCAGTCGGGACAGCGACCTTCGTAACTATGGCTACACCTTC. Translating it yields CASRDSDLRNYGYTF.